A single sample is the source of the 27 T cell receptor beta chains below, sequenced in a study of metastatic and nonmetastatic thyroid tumors. TCRdb reanalyzed the PCR reads via MiXCR. This table has 15,000 to 20,000 clones, around 16% appearing once. Nobody among the patients had been given any treatment before thyroid surgery. The specimen sequenced was blood. These TCRs come from a female donor with papillary thyroid cancer or a benign thyroid nodule (not recorded which). Some clones in this sample may be carry-over from other donors' samples.

This clone came up many times. This CDR3 reads CASSIQDSGYTF. In DNA, the CDR3 is TGTGCCAGTAGTATCCAGGACAGTGGCTACACCTTC. V usage is TRBV19 and J usage is TRBJ1-2; D may be TRBD1 (6 bases). The V gene lost 3 bases and the J gene lost 7 bases, with 9 bases spanning the gap. The CDR3 loop spans 12 amino acids. In germline, CDR1 is LNHDA, CDR2 SQIVND (reference sequence).

This clone was detected many times. V is TRBV6-1 and J is TRBJ1-5; D is ambiguous. V lost 6 bases and J 0 bases, leaving 12 bases between the germline ends. The germline gives CDR1 MNHNS, CDR2 SASEGT. The CDR3 contains 15 residues. The CDR3 coding sequence is TGTGCCAGCAGCCCTGACCCATATAGCAATCAGCCCCAGCATTTT. Translation: CASSPDPYSNQPQHF.

This clone was observed a handful of times. The V gene is TRBV28, the J gene TRBJ1-1; 7 bases are a match to TRBD1. CDR1 is MDHEN, CDR2 SYDVKM, per germline. The junction had 4 bases not matched to a gene; V was cut back by 2 bases and J by 4 bases. The CDR3 loop spans 14 amino acids. The CDR3 is CASSLTGATTEAFF. The CDR3 coding sequence is TGTGCCAGCAGTTTAACAGGGGCGACCACTGAAGCTTTCTTT.

This clone was observed many times. V is TRBV2 and J is TRBJ1-4, with D uncertain. Per the germline V gene, CDR1 is SNHLY and CDR2 is FYNNEI. This CDR3 has 13 amino acids. V was shortened by 5 bases and J by 7 bases, with 11 bases between the two germline ends. CDR3 in DNA: TGTGCCAGCAGTAAGGGCCGGGGTGAAAAACTGTTTTTT. Amino acids: CASSKGRGEKLFF.

Of note for this clone: Being one base from a much bigger clone, this may be a read error. The chain uses TRBV15 and TRBJ1-5, with unresolved D. The CDR3 runs 15 residues. CDR1 and CDR2 (germline): LNHNV, YYDKDF (reference sequence). The CDR3 DNA reads TGTGCCACCATCAGAGTGGAAATCCTCGGACAGCCCCAGCATTTT. Residues: CATIRVEILGQPQHF.

This clone showed up just a few times. The chain couples TRBV20-1 to TRBJ2-5; D might be TRBD2 (6 bases). Trimming stripped 0 bases from V and 5 bases from J, with 13 bases between. The CDR3 totals 14 residues. Germline lookup yields CDR1 DFQATT and CDR2 SNEGSKA (reference sequence). CDR3 protein: CSARDLGEVETQYF. CDR3 sequence (DNA): TGCAGTGCTAGAGATTTGGGGGAGGTGGAGACCCAGTACTTC.

This clone was detected ten times or more. The chain uses TRBV7-2 and TRBJ2-5, with D possibly being TRBD1 (7 bases). Germline assignment: CDR1 SGHTA and CDR2 FQGNSA. The CDR3 length is 15 residues. Trimming pared 2 bases from V and 2 bases from J, leaving 12 bases between. The CDR3 region has the DNA TGTGCCAGCAGCTTACAGGGGGGCGGGCAAGAGACCCAGTACTTC. This codes for CASSLQGGGQETQYF.

This clone showed up many times. The rearrangement uses TRBV7-2 and TRBJ1-4; 9 bases agree with TRBD1. The ends lost 2 bases at V and 7 bases at J; junction bases unmatched: 11. In germline, CDR1 is SGHTA, CDR2 FQGNSA. The CDR3 is 17 amino acids. The CDR3 nucleotides are TGTGCCAGCAGCTTATCTGGGGGACAGGGACGAGTTGAAAAACTGTTTTTT. Its protein is CASSLSGGQGRVEKLFF.

This clone was recorded many times. The CDR3 ends on some other residue instead of the conserved phenylalanine or tryptophan, so this is likely a read error. The DNA for the CDR3 is TGTGCTAGTGGTTTGGGCCTAGAGCAGCCCCAGCATCTT. Its translation is CASGLGLEQPQHL. The genes are TRBV12-5 and TRBJ1-5, with unresolved D. The V and J ends lost 1 base and 7 bases respectively, with 8 bases between them. Germline loops: CDR1 LGHNT, CDR2 FRNRAP. The CDR3 has 13 residues.

This clone was seen a single time. At one end the junction does not follow the germline gene, possibly because of a read error. V is TRBV4-1 and J is TRBJ2-3, with a weak D call TRBD2 (7 bases). Germline V gene sequence: CDR1 MGHRA, CDR2 YSYEKL. The CDR3 spans 17 residues. The CDR3 DNA follows: TGCGGCAGCAGCCAAAGGGGGGGATCTTCTAGCACAGATACGGAGTATTTT. Protein product: CGSSQRGGSSSTDTEYF.

This clone was observed many times. CDR3 nucleotide sequence: TGTGCCTGGAGTGAGACAGGGGGAGGTGTCAATGAGCAGTTCTTC. Translation gives CAWSETGGGVNEQFF. The V and J genes are TRBV30 and TRBJ2-1, with TRBD1 identical over 9 bases. Germline assignment: CDR1 GTSNPN and CDR2 SVGIG (reference sequence). This CDR3 comprises 15 residues. The junction had 7 bases not matched to a gene; V was cut back by 1 base and J by 6 bases. The full variable domain, rest sourced from reference TRBV30 and TRBJ2-1, is SQTIHQWPATLVQPVGSPLSLECTVEGTSNPNLYWYRQAAGRGLQLLFYSVGIGQISSEVPQNLSASRPQDRQFILSSKKLLLSDSGFYLCAWSETGGGVNEQFFGPGTRLTVL.

This clone showed up many times. The V and J genes are TRBV5-1 and TRBJ1-6; 7 nucleotides match TRBD1. The CDR3 loop spans 14 amino acids. V lost 4 bases, J lost 10 bases, and 8 bases stayed unmatched. Germline CDR1 SGHRS, CDR2 YFSETQ. The CDR3, as DNA: TGCGCCAGCAGCCCGGGACAGAATTTCTCACCCCTCCACTTT. It translates to CASSPGQNFSPLHF.

There are many counts of this clone. A read error may explain this, as a much larger clone is one base away. Other DNA sequences within the sample encode an identical CDR3. The V gene is TRBV6-2 or TRBV6-3, the J gene TRBJ2-2; no clear D. The CDR3 runs to 15 residues. Germline V lookup: CDR1 MNHEY, CDR2 SVGEGT. Trimming stripped 6 bases from V and 8 bases from J, with 19 bases between. CDR3 coding DNA: TGTGCCAGCAGGGGCCCATCGTTCGGTTCAGGGGAGCTGTTTTTT. Encoded protein: CASRGPSFGSGELFF.

This clone was recorded many times. The chain joins TRBV2 to TRBJ2-2, with 8 bases identical to TRBD1. Germline V CDR1 and CDR2: SNHLY, FYNNEI. The CDR3 sequence is 14 residues long. Germline trimming cut 6 bases from V and 4 bases from J; bases unmatched to any gene: 4. The CDR3, as DNA: TGTGCCAGCAGAGGGCAGGGGGCCACCGGGGAGCTGTTTTTT. Translated: CASRGQGATGELFF.

The sample holds many counts of this clone. Other nucleotide sequences in the sample specify the same CDR3. This CDR3 reads CASSLDIGGELFF. The CDR3 nucleotides read TGTGCCAGCAGCCTGGACATTGGCGGGGAGCTGTTTTTT. The chain links TRBV11-2 to TRBJ2-2; TRBD1 is a possible D gene (5 bases). The CDR3 has 13 amino acids. Trimming took off 5 bases at V and 7 bases at J, with 11 bases between the two ends. CDR1 and CDR2 from the germline V gene are SGHAT and FQNNGV. Combining the CDR3 with reference TRBV11-2 and TRBJ2-2 gives the whole variable domain EAGVAQSPRYKIIEKRQSVAFWCNPISGHATLYWYQQILGQGPKLLIQFQNNGVVDDSQLPKDRFSAERLKGVDSTLKIQPAKLEDSAVYLCASSLDIGGELFFGEGSRLTVL.

This clone was observed a handful of times. The rearrangement links TRBV4-2 to TRBJ2-6; D is unresolved. Deletions cut 0 bases from V and 2 bases from J, with 2 bases between. Germline V gene sequence: CDR1 LGHNA, CDR2 YNFKEQ. The CDR3 consists of 14 residues. This CDR3 reads CASSQEPGANVLTF. The CDR3 DNA follows: TGTGCCAGCAGCCAAGAACCTGGGGCCAACGTCCTGACTTTC.

The chain couples TRBV5-1 to TRBJ2-5; 7 bases align to TRBD2. V was clipped by 7 bases and J by 9 bases; unmatched bases: 15. The CDR3 spans 14 residues. Germline V gene sequence: CDR1 SGHRS, CDR2 YFSETQ. This chain's CDR3 is CASRSLKAGEAQYF. CDR3 DNA: TGCGCCAGCCGATCGTTAAAGGCGGGGGAGGCCCAGTACTTC.

As for this clone: An end of the junction differs from the germline gene, which may be a read error. This chain links TRBV5-1 with TRBJ1-1; D ambiguous. Looked up from germline, CDR1 is SGHRS and CDR2 is YFSETQ. The CDR3 loop spans 15 amino acids. CDR3 sequence reads: CASSFGHISCTEAFF. The CDR3, as DNA: TGTGCCAGCAGCTTTGGCCATATTTCTTGCACTGAAGCTTTCTTT.

This clone occurred many times. The chain couples TRBV2 to TRBJ2-1; maybe TRBD2 (5 bases). CDR3 length: 13 amino acids. The germline gives CDR1 SNHLY, CDR2 FYNNEI. Trimming took 3 bases from V and 10 from J, leaving 13 bases between them. This CDR3 reads CASSEDSRREQFF. The CDR3 DNA reads TGTGCCAGCAGTGAGGACTCCCGGAGGGAGCAGTTCTTC.

This clone has ten or more counts. This rearrangement joins TRBV6-1 to TRBJ2-3; D uncertain. Trimming pared 2 bases from V and 6 bases from J, leaving 12 bases between. CDR1 MNHNS and CDR2 SASEGT come from the germline V gene. CDR3 size: 14 residues. CDR3 region: CASSETWLLDTQYF. DNA for the CDR3: TGTGCCAGCAGTGAAACCTGGCTGCTCGATACGCAGTATTTT.

This clone has ten or more counts. The J gene is TRBJ2-7, the V gene TRBV19; 11 bases line up with TRBD2. The germline V gene encodes CDR1 LNHDA and CDR2 SQIVND (reference sequence). The CDR3 is 14 residues long. V dropped 1 base and J dropped 7; count of bases not matched to a gene: 3. The CDR3 here is CASSIAGLAGEQYF. As DNA, the CDR3 is TGTGCCAGTAGTATAGCCGGACTAGCGGGTGAGCAGTACTTC. Combining the CDR3 with reference TRBV19 and TRBJ2-7 gives the whole variable domain DGGITQSPKYLFRKEGQNVTLSCEQNLNHDAMYWYRQDPGQGLRLIYYSQIVNDFQKGDIAEGYSVSREKKESFPLTVTSAQKNPTAFYLCASSIAGLAGEQYFGPGTRLTVT.

At least ten counts were recorded for this clone. The chain recombines TRBV11-1 with TRBJ2-3; D is unresolved. V was clipped by 2 bases and J by 1 base, with 13 bases between them. The germline V gene encodes CDR1 SGHAT and CDR2 FQDESV (reference sequence). The CDR3 runs 16 residues. CDR3 loop: CASSLMRVLGTDTQYF. The CDR3 nucleotides read TGTGCCAGCAGCTTAATGCGAGTCCTGGGCACAGATACGCAGTATTTT.

This clone was observed at least ten times. As DNA, the CDR3 is TGTGCCAGCAGCCCCGCTGGACTAGCGGGAGGTGAGACCCAGTACTTC. Translated: CASSPAGLAGGETQYF. The genes are TRBV4-2 and TRBJ2-5; 14 bases line up with TRBD2. J gave up 5 bases and V 4 bases, and 6 bases lay outside the gene matches. Germline CDR1 reads LGHNA; CDR2 reads YNFKEQ. CDR3 size: 16 residues.

This clone was seen repeatedly, ten times or more. This chain connects TRBV12-3 or TRBV12-4 to TRBJ1-2; D remains unclear. The CDR3 length is 13 residues. Trimming took 5 bases from V and 0 from J, leaving 7 bases between them. Here the CDR3 reads CASSPAPNYGYTF. The DNA for the CDR3 is TGTGCCAGCAGTCCAGCTCCTAACTATGGCTACACCTTC.

This clone was detected once. V and J are TRBV11-3 and TRBJ2-7; 10 positions match TRBD1. Germline loops: CDR1 SGHNT, CDR2 YENEEA. V gave up 4 bases and J gave up 4 bases; unmatched junction bases: 4. The CDR3 consists of 14 residues. The CDR3 bases are TGTGCCAGCAGCTCCGGGACAGGGGTATACGAGCAGTACTTC. Amino acid sequence: CASSSGTGVYEQYF.

This clone came up many times. This chain uses TRBV10-3 with TRBJ2-2; D not resolved. The germline V gene has CDR1 ENHRY and CDR2 SYGVKD. This CDR3 has 14 amino acids. V was cut by 6 bases and J by 6 bases, with 14 bases left in between. CDR3 region: CAIRAYGEPGELFF. The CDR3 DNA reads as TGTGCCATCAGGGCGTATGGGGAACCCGGGGAGCTGTTTTTT.

This clone was observed a handful of times. This chain uses TRBV28 with TRBJ1-2; TRBD1 agrees at 8 bases. This CDR3 spans 14 amino acids. The germline V gene encodes CDR1 MDHEN and CDR2 SYDVKM. Trimming cost V 6 bases and J 4 bases; bases outside gene matches: 7. As DNA, the CDR3 is TGTGCCAGCAGAGCCTGGGACAGGTTCTATGGCTACACCTTC. Protein: CASRAWDRFYGYTF.